Included here is one T cell receptor (beta chain) sequence, with context. What it binds is not known. With 60 Vbeta and 13 Jbeta primers, the PCR was carried out. Some clones are missing from TCRdb's copy, which holds only in-frame ones; the method was immunoSEQ multiplex PCR. This table holds roughly 90,000 clones, approximately 69% found once. The data were taken from a study of cytomegalovirus exposure and HLA in healthy donors. Study-wide points: Later work showed greater clonal expansion in HLA-associated TCR beta chains than in equally common others.

The CDR3 runs to 15 residues. The trim removed 6 bases at V and 4 bases at J, leaving 7 bases unmatched. Germline CDR1 and CDR2: MNHNS and SASEGT. The rearrangement joins TRBV6-1 to TRBJ2-3; 10 positions match TRBD1. This sequence was found in a man aged 25-40 years in good health and CMV-seropositive. Sequenced sample: PBMCs. CDR3 bases: TGTGCCAGCAGGAGGGACAGGGGTCGGGCAGATACGCAGTATTTT. Its protein is CASRRDRGRADTQYF.